This T cell receptor (beta chain) was sequenced during a study of control samples from healthy donors and cancer patients. V lost 3 bases, J lost 5 bases, and 6 bases stayed unmatched. Germline assignment: CDR1 SGHAT and CDR2 FQDESV (reference sequence). The length of the CDR3 is 16 residues. Profiling relied on immunoSEQ multiplex PCR, and the TCRdb table lists in-frame clones only, not all of them. The sample consists of fewer than 200,000 clones, just under 95% of them appearing once. V and J are TRBV11-1 and TRBJ2-1; 11 nucleotides line up with TRBD2. The sequenced material came from blood. The TCR was taken from an older woman in good health. The CDR3 loop is CASSFRLAGGNNEQFF. In DNA, the CDR3 is TGTGCCAGCAGCTTTCGGCTAGCGGGGGGTAACAATGAGCAGTTCTTC.